These T cell receptor beta chains were read from a single sample in a study of molecular identifiers for immune sequencing clone quantification. MiXCR, run by TCRdb on the PCR reads, gives a single entry per CDR3 protein. The data contain about half a million distinct CDR3 sequences, 20% to 25% of them seen just once; the ten biggest clones take up around 0.86%. The sequenced sample consisted of naive CD8+ T cells from blood, with Jurkat cell RNA spiked in. Every receptor here comes from a human donor in good health. Some libraries in this study had Jurkat cell RNA spiked in. Each CDR3 is given with its conserved first and last residue. D genes are given only for firm matches. The listing skips clone size in some rows; elsewhere it reads once, few, many or a size class.

>15|TRBV11-2|TRBJ1-1|NA|NA
CASSLDPWGGTEAFF
TGTGCCAGCAGCTTAGATCCGTGGGGGGGGACTGAAGCTTTCTTT
>15|TRBV5-4|TRBJ2-1|NA|TRBD1
CASSLWGQGYNEQFF
TGTGCCAGCAGCTTGTGGGGACAGGGGTACAATGAGCAGTTCTTC
>16|TRBV29-1|TRBJ2-3|many|NA
CSVEEAQGGLTDTQYF
TGCAGCGTTGAAGAAGCCCAGGGAGGTCTCACAGATACGCAGTATTTT
>15|TRBV21-1|TRBJ1-2|NA|NA
CASSKGAGGGYGYTF
TGTGCCAGCAGCAAAGGGGCAGGGGGAGGCTATGGCTACACCTTC
>15|TRBV30|TRBJ1-4|few|NA
CAWSPGATTNEKLFF
TGTGCCTGGAGTCCCGGGGCCACAACTAATGAAAAACTGTTTTTT
>14|TRBV9|TRBJ2-7|few|NA
CASSVAAEIYEQYF
TGTGCCAGCAGCGTAGCAGCCGAGATATACGAGCAGTACTTC
>14|TRBV12-3/TRBV12-4|TRBJ1-2|few|TRBD1
CASSLGTVNYGYTF
TGTGCCAGCAGTTTGGGGACAGTGAATTATGGCTACACCTTC
>17|TRBV6-2/TRBV6-3|TRBJ1-2|NA|NA
CASSQTHTPTVLYGYTF
TGTGCCAGCAGTCAAACCCACACACCCACGGTTCTCTATGGCTACACCTTC
>14|TRBV7-2|TRBJ2-2|many|NA
CASSLAAPTGELFF
TGTGCCAGCAGCTTAGCCGCACCCACCGGGGAGCTGTTTTTT
>12|TRBV10-3|TRBJ2-3|many|NA
CAISPRTDTQYF
TGTGCCATCAGTCCCCGCACAGATACGCAGTATTTT
>15|TRBV7-2|TRBJ1-4|many|NA
CASSPMQPFNEKLFF
TGTGCCAGCAGCCCTATGCAGCCTTTCAATGAAAAACTGTTTTTT
>14|TRBV7-9|TRBJ2-7|NA|NA
CASSSFDNWYEQYF
TGTGCCAGCAGCTCGTTCGACAACTGGTACGAGCAGTACTTC
>12|TRBV6-2/TRBV6-3|TRBJ1-5|few|NA
CASSYYNRPQHF
TGTGCCAGCAGTTACTACAATCGGCCCCAGCATTTT
>13|TRBV12-3/TRBV12-4|TRBJ2-7|many|TRBD2
CASSFGGVGEQYF
TGTGCCAGCAGTTTCGGGGGGGTAGGGGAGCAGTACTTC
>14|TRBV5-4|TRBJ2-5|many|NA
CASSLPGVQETQYF
TGTGCCAGCAGTTTGCCGGGGGTCCAAGAGACCCAGTACTTC
>15|TRBV21-1|TRBJ2-5|NA|NA
CASSKDRKEPKTQYF
TGTGCCAGCAGCAAAGACAGGAAGGAACCGAAGACCCAGTACTTC
>16|TRBV9|TRBJ2-1|once|TRBD2
CASSVGGGLVYNEQFF
TGTGCCAGCAGCGTAGGAGGGGGACTAGTGTACAATGAGCAGTTCTTT
>13|TRBV30|TRBJ1-1|NA|NA
CAWSPTGSAEAFF
TGTGCCTGGAGTCCGACTGGCAGTGCAGAAGCTTTCTTT
>14|TRBV19|TRBJ1-3|NA|NA
CASSPGPPGSTIYF
TGTGCCAGTAGTCCAGGGCCCCCCGGAAGCACCATATATTTT
>11|TRBV28|TRBJ2-5|NA|TRBD1
CASSPGGSHFF
TGTGCCAGCAGCCCAGGGGGCAGTCATTTCTTC
>14|TRBV6-2/TRBV6-3|TRBJ1-1|NA|NA
CASSYRDSDTEAFF
TGTGCCAGCAGTTACCGCGACAGTGACACTGAAGCTTTCTTT
>14|TRBV5-6|TRBJ2-3|many|NA
CASSFGGSLDTQYF
TGTGCCAGCAGCTTCGGCGGATCACTAGATACGCAGTATTTT
>16|TRBV7-2|TRBJ2-3|many|NA
CASSLGLIPRTDTQYF
TGTGCCAGCAGCTTAGGACTAATCCCCCGCACAGATACGCAGTATTTT
>20|TRBV6-2/TRBV6-3|TRBJ2-2|NA|TRBD2
CASSHQEIAGYGVLTGELFF
TGTGCCAGCAGTCACCAAGAGATAGCGGGATACGGGGTGTTGACCGGGGAGCTGTTTTTT
>14|TRBV28|TRBJ2-1|few|NA
CASNFIASYNEQFF
TGTGCCAGCAACTTTATAGCGTCCTACAATGAGCAGTTCTTC
>16|TRBV4-3|TRBJ1-2|NA|NA
CASSQEAGRSAGGYTF
TGCGCCAGCAGCCAAGAGGCGGGGCGGTCAGCCGGCGGCTACACCTTC
>15|TRBV12-3/TRBV12-4|TRBJ1-5|many|TRBD1
CASRETGNVNQPQHF
TGTGCCAGCAGAGAGACAGGGAATGTAAATCAGCCCCAGCATTTT
>21|TRBV29-1|TRBJ2-2|once|TRBD2
CSVDQGGLTSGRAANTGELSF
TGCAGCGTTGATCAAGGGGGACTGACTAGCGGGAGGGCCGCAAACACCGGGGAGCTGTCTTTT
>12|TRBV11-2|TRBJ1-3|few|NA
CASSYPGNTIYF
TGTGCCAGCAGCTACCCTGGAAACACCATATATTTT
>18|TRBV20-1|TRBJ2-7|NA|TRBD2
CSARAPGTSGSVLDEQYF
TGCAGTGCTAGAGCACCCGGGACTAGCGGGAGTGTATTGGACGAGCAGTACTTC
>18|TRBV6-2/TRBV6-3|TRBJ2-5|NA|TRBD2
CASSSPLAGGFLQETQYF
TGTGCCAGCAGCTCCCCACTAGCGGGGGGTTTTTTACAAGAGACCCAGTACTTC
>17|TRBV27|TRBJ2-3|few|NA
CASSSSPGARWPDTQYF
TGTGCCAGCAGTTCCTCCCCGGGGGCCAGGTGGCCAGATACGCAGTATTTT
>14|TRBV7-9|TRBJ1-2|few|NA
CASSSINSNYGYTF
TGTGCCAGCAGCTCTATAAATTCTAACTATGGCTACACCTTC
>15|TRBV7-8|TRBJ2-5|many|NA
CASSLVSRGEETQYF
TGTGCCAGCAGCTTAGTCTCTAGGGGGGAAGAGACCCAGTACTTC
>14|TRBV6-5|TRBJ1-2|many|NA
CASSYSLDPYGYTF
TGTGCCAGCAGTTACTCACTGGACCCCTATGGCTACACCTTC